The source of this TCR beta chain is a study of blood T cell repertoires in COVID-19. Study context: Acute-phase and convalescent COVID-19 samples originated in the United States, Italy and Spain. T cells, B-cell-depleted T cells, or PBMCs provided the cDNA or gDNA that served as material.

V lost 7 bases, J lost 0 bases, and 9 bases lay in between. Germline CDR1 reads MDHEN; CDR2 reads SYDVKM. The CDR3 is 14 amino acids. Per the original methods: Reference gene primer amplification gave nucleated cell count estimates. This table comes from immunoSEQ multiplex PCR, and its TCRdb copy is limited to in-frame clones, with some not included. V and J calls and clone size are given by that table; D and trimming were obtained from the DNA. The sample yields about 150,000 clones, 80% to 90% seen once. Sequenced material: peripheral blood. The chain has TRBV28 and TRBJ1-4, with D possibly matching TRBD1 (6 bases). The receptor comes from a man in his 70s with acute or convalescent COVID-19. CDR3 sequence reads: CASKGGATNEKLFF. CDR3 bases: TGTGCCAGCAAGGGGGGGGCAACTAATGAAAAACTGTTTTTT.